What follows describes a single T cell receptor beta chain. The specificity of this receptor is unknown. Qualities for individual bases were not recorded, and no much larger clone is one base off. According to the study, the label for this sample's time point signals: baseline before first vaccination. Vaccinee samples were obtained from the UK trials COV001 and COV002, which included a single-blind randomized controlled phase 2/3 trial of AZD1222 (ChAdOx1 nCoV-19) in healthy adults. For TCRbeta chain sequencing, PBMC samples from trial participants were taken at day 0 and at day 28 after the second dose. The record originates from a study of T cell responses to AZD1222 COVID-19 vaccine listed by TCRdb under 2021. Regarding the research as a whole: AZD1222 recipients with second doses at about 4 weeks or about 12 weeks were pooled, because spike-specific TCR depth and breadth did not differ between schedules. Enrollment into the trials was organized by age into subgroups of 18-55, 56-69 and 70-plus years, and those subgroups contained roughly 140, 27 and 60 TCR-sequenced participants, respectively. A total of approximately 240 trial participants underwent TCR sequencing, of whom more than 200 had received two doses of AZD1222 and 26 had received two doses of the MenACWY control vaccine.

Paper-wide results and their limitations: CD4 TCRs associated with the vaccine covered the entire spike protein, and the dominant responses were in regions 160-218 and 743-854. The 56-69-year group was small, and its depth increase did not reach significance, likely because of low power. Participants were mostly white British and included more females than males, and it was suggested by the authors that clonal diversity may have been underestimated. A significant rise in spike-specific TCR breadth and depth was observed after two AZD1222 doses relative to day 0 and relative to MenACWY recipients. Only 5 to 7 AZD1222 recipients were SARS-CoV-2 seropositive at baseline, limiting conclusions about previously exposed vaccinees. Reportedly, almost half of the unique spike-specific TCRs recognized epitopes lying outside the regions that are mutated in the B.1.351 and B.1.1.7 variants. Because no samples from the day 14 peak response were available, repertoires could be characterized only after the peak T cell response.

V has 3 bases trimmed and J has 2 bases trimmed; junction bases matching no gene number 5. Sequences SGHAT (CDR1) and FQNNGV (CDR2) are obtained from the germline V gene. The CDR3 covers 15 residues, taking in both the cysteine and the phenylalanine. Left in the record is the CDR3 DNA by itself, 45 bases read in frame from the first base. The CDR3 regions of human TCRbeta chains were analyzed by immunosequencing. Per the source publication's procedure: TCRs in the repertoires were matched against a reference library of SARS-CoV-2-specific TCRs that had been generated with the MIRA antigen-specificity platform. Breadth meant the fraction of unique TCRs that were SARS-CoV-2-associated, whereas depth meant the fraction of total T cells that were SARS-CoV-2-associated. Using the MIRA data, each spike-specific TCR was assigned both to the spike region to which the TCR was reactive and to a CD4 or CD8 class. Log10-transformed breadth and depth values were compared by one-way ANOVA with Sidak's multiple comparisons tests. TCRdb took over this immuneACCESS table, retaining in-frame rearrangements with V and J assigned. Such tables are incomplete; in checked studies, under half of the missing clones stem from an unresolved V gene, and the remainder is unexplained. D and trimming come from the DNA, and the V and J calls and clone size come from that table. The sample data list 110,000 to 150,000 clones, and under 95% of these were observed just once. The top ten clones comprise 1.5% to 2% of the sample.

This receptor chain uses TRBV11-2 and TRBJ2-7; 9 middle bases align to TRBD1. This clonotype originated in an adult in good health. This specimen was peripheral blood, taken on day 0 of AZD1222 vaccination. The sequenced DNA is TGTGCCAGCAGCTTCCCGGGACAGGGAGCCTACGAGCAGTACTTC. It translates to CASSFPGQGAYEQYF.